Presented here are 2 T cell receptor beta chains from one specimen sequenced in a study of cytomegalovirus exposure and HLA in healthy donors. PCR employed 60 Vbeta and 13 Jbeta primers. Assay used: immunoSEQ multiplex PCR; TCRdb lists only in-frame clones, some missing. The repertoire has about 170,000 clones, around 81% of them found once; the top ten carry 2% to 2.5%. Input material: PBMCs. The source of these receptors is a woman in her 30s in good health and CMV-seropositive.

The chain is built from TRBV5-4 and TRBJ2-3; maybe TRBD2 (6 bases). Trimming removed 0 bases from V and 0 bases from J, with 14 bases in between. CDR1 and CDR2 from the germline V gene are SGHNT and YYREEE (reference sequence). CDR3 size: 17 residues. CDR3: CASSLAHGGASTDTQYF. CDR3 nucleotide sequence: TGTGCCAGCAGCTTGGCTCACGGCGGGGCTAGCACAGATACGCAGTATTTT. The entire variable domain, with the rest obtained from reference TRBV5-4 and TRBJ2-3, is as follows: ETGVTQSPTHLIKTRGQQVTLRCSSQSGHNTVSWYQQALGQGPQFIFQYYREEENGRGNFPPRFSGLQFPNYSSELNVNALELDDSALYLCASSLAHGGASTDTQYFGPGTRLTVL.

The chain has TRBV15 and TRBJ2-7, with TRBD2 as a possible D gene (5 bases). Germline CDR1 and CDR2: LNHNV and YYDKDF (reference sequence). The CDR3 totals 13 residues. Trimming removed 0 bases at V and 4 bases at J, with 7 bases between. This CDR3 is CATSRDRGYEQYF. The DNA for the CDR3 is TGTGCCACCAGCAGAGATCGGGGATACGAGCAGTACTTC.